This T cell receptor beta chain was documented in a study of T cells in Graves' hyperthyroidism and ophthalmopathy (dated by TCRdb to the late 2010s). For the wider study: Peripheral blood samples were taken at initial diagnosis, before any treatment was given. TCR V-J signatures able to tell the groups apart were searched for in a discovery cohort of some 97 patients, of whom approximately 40 had Graves' ophthalmopathy and about 60 had stable Graves' hyperthyroidism. Prospective prediction of ophthalmopathy was tested in an independent validation cohort of 18 to 20 hyperthyroidism patients and 15 to 17 patients who later progressed to ophthalmopathy. The 100 discovery patients were divided at random into training and test sets in a 7:3 ratio. In addition, the study compared T-cell repertoires in thyroid tissue and in blood from five to seven Graves' hyperthyroidism patients. After blood sampling, hyperthyroidism patients were treated with methimazole at a starting dose of 30 mg daily, and ophthalmopathy patients were treated with high-dose intravenous methylprednisolone. TCR Vbeta CDR3 sequencing of around 130 peripheral blood samples (43 ophthalmopathy, roughly 74 hyperthyroidism and 17 progressor patients) is reported in the paper.

Study-wide findings and limitations: No statistical method was used to fix the sample size in advance, and group allocation was not hidden from the investigators. A model built on a 13 V-J signature distinguished ophthalmopathy from stable hyperthyroidism, reaching about 88% sensitivity and around 81% specificity in cross-validation and 80%/75% in testing. During validation, the model predicted progression to ophthalmopathy a median of approximately 6 months ahead of onset, with almost 71% sensitivity and about 75% specificity. Blood samples also contained most of the expanded thyroid clonotypes (frequency above 0.001), which suggests that blood repertoires may reflect thyroid immune responses.

This clonotype was detected ten times or more. Its antigen specificity is not known. The sample holds no much larger clone one base away, and base qualities are not on file. Reading the germline V gene (reference sequence) gives CDR1 LGHDT and CDR2 YNNKEL. V was cut back by 3 bases and J by 5 bases, leaving a gap of 13 bases between them. Inclusive of the bounding cysteine and phenylalanine, the CDR3 is 14 residues long. Of all the DNA, just the CDR3 is kept, 42 bases in frame from base 1. A patient counted as having stable Graves' hyperthyroidism if no progression to ophthalmopathy occurred over 18 months of follow-up. Hyperthyroidism patients were newly diagnosed, with disease duration under 2 months, and aged 18 to 65 years. Patients with uncontrolled infections, other autoimmune diseases, pregnancy or lactation were excluded. Diagnoses were established on the basis of clinical symptoms, serum thyroxine and TRAb, thyroid ultrasound, and orbital computed tomography. PBMCs were isolated from 7.5 to 10 ml of fresh peripheral blood by Ficoll-Paque density gradient centrifugation. Trizol reagent was used to extract total RNA, and RNA quality was then checked on an Agilent 2100 Bioanalyzer.

The TCR beta CDR3 regions were amplified from the RNA transcripts. For the first round of RT-PCR on the TCR CDR3, the HTBI primer set was used together with the Qiagen OneStep RT-PCR kit. Libraries were constructed in a second round of multiplex PCR, after which size selection and purification were carried out. Paired-end sequencing of the libraries was performed with 100 bp reads on an Illumina HiSeq2000. The paper's data handling went like this. Raw data were processed with SOAPnuke, discarding reads with adapters, uncalled bases, mean Phred below 15, or no exact constant-primer or identifier match. High-quality paired reads were merged using COPE v1.2.5, and each unique nucleotide sequence was defined as a clonotype. MiTCR v1.1 was used to align the clonotypes against IMGT TRBV, TRBD and TRBJ reference segments. The analysis included only V-J combinations with a frequency above 0.0001, which together covered 99.2% of the repertoires. The TCS score was defined as F50 (clonal expansion) divided by E x V (chaos), with BLOSUM62-based TCRdist calculated between CDR3 peptides within each V-J. Welch's t-statistics and random forest reduced 514 V-J features to 13, which were used in a naive Bayes classifier (R e1071). TCRdb passed the public sequencing reads through fastp at Q25 and MiXCR, retaining productive beta sequences. Records with the same CDR3 protein are collapsed into one entry carrying the most frequent genes and DNA. TCRdb, not the authors, supplied the V and J calls. For this sample there are some 300,000 distinct CDR3 sequences; roughly 17% appear just once. The top ten hold approximately 35% of the sample.

Sequencing used blood. The rearranged segments are TRBV3-1 and TRBJ1-2; D gene: possibly TRBD1, on 5 matching bases. The TCR was taken from a man between 25 and 39 years old with Graves' hyperthyroidism. The CDR3 in this case is CASSHAGKNYGYTF. The sequenced DNA: TGTGCCAGCAGCCACGCAGGGAAGAATTATGGCTACACCTTC. When the CDR3 is completed using the reference TRBV3-1 and TRBJ1-2 genes on either side, the full variable domain is DTAVSQTPKYLVTQMGNDKSIKCEQNLGHDTMYWYKQDSKKFLKIMFSYNNKELIINETVPNRFSPKSPDKAHLNLHINSLELGDSAVYFCASSHAGKNYGYTFGSGTRLTVV.